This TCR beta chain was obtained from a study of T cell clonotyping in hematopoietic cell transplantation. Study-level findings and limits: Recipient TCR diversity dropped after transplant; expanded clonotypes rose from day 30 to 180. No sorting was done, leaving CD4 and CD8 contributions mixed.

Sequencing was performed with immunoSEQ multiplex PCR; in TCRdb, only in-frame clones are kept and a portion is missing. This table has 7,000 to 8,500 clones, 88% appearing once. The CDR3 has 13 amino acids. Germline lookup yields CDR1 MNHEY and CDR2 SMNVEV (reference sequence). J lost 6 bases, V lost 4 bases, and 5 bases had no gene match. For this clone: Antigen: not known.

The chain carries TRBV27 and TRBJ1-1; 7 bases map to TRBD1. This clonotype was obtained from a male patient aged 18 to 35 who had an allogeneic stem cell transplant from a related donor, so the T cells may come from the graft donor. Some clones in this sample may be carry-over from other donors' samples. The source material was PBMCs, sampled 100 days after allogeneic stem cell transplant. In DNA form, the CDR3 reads TGTGCCAGCAGTTACAGGGGTCGGGCTGAAGCTTTCTTT. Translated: CASSYRGRAEAFF.